The rows below give T cell receptor beta chains drawn from one sample of a study of blood T cell repertoires in COVID-19. TCRdb keeps only in-frame clones here, not all; method: immunoSEQ multiplex PCR. The table shows around 260,000 clones, with 80% to 90% occurring only once. Sequencing input: peripheral blood. The receptors stem from a woman aged 45 to 65 who had recovered from COVID-19. The CDR3 runs from the conserved cysteine through the conserved F or W. Each record gives: D gene, V gene, J gene, clone size, CDR3 length, CDR3 DNA, CDR3 protein. D genes are given only for firm matches. Size tells how often a clone was seen (once, few, many) or the class of an expanded clone, and some rows leave it out.

d_call: TRBD2
v_call: TRBV3-1/TRBV3-2
j_call: TRBJ2-7
clone_size: once
cdr3_length: 14
cdr3_nt: TGTGCCAGCAGCCAGTACGGCGGGAGCTACGAGCAGTACTTC
cdr3_aa: CASSQYGGSYEQYF

d_call: -
v_call: TRBV7-8
j_call: TRBJ2-3
clone_size: -
cdr3_length: 11
cdr3_nt: TGTGCCAGCAGCGAGTCGAATACGCAGTATTTT
cdr3_aa: CASSESNTQYF

d_call: TRBD2
v_call: TRBV7-2
j_call: TRBJ2-1
clone_size: -
cdr3_length: 15
cdr3_nt: TGTGCCAGCAGCTTCGGGACTAGCGGGGGCGATGAGCAGTTCTTC
cdr3_aa: CASSFGTSGGDEQFF

d_call: TRBD1
v_call: TRBV6-6
j_call: TRBJ1-5
clone_size: -
cdr3_length: 15
cdr3_nt: TGTGCCAGCAGGCCGACAGGGTGGGACAATCAGCCCCAGCATTTT
cdr3_aa: CASRPTGWDNQPQHF

d_call: -
v_call: TRBV28
j_call: TRBJ2-5
clone_size: -
cdr3_length: 14
cdr3_nt: TGTGCCAGCAGTTTGCCCAGTTTCCAAGAGACCCAGTACTTC
cdr3_aa: CASSLPSFQETQYF

d_call: -
v_call: TRBV2
j_call: TRBJ2-1
clone_size: -
cdr3_length: 14
cdr3_nt: TGTGCCAGCAGCGGACGGACATCCTACAATGAGCAGTTCTTC
cdr3_aa: CASSGRTSYNEQFF

d_call: TRBD1
v_call: TRBV7-6
j_call: TRBJ1-1
clone_size: -
cdr3_length: 14
cdr3_nt: TGTGCCAGCAGCTTACACCTTGGACAGGCCGAAGCTTTCTTT
cdr3_aa: CASSLHLGQAEAFF

d_call: TRBD1
v_call: TRBV28
j_call: TRBJ1-2
clone_size: -
cdr3_length: 13
cdr3_nt: TGTGCCAGCGTATCAGGGGGCGACTATGGCTACACCTTC
cdr3_aa: CASVSGGDYGYTF

d_call: TRBD1
v_call: TRBV24-1
j_call: TRBJ2-3
clone_size: -
cdr3_length: 15
cdr3_nt: TGTGCCACCAGTGATTCGACAGGGGGCACAGATACGCAGTATTTT
cdr3_aa: CATSDSTGGTDTQYF

d_call: TRBD1
v_call: TRBV10-3
j_call: TRBJ2-1
clone_size: -
cdr3_length: 13
cdr3_nt: TGTGCCATCACTAGGACAGGGAGCTATGAGCAGTTCTTC
cdr3_aa: CAITRTGSYEQFF

d_call: -
v_call: TRBV18
j_call: TRBJ1-2
clone_size: -
cdr3_length: 15
cdr3_nt: TGTGCCAGCTCACCGTCAGAGGGCTTTAACTATGGCTACACCTTC
cdr3_aa: CASSPSEGFNYGYTF

d_call: -
v_call: TRBV12-3/TRBV12-4
j_call: TRBJ2-5
clone_size: -
cdr3_length: 13
cdr3_nt: TGTGCCAGCAGTTTGGGACTCCAAGAGACCCAGTACTTC
cdr3_aa: CASSLGLQETQYF

d_call: -
v_call: TRBV7-9
j_call: TRBJ1-5
clone_size: -
cdr3_length: 15
cdr3_nt: TGTGCCAGCAGCTTAGATTTGGGCGGCAATCAGCCCCAGCATTTT
cdr3_aa: CASSLDLGGNQPQHF

d_call: TRBD2
v_call: TRBV28
j_call: TRBJ2-3
clone_size: -
cdr3_length: 19
cdr3_nt: TGTGCCAGCAGTCCCCGGGCCTGGGGACTAGCGGGAGCTCATGATACGCAGTATTTT
cdr3_aa: CASSPRAWGLAGAHDTQYF

d_call: TRBD1
v_call: TRBV19
j_call: TRBJ1-1
clone_size: -
cdr3_length: 14
cdr3_nt: TGTGCCAGTAAATTGGCAGTGGGGACAGGGAAAGCTTTCTTT
cdr3_aa: CASKLAVGTGKAFF

d_call: TRBD1
v_call: TRBV6-5
j_call: TRBJ1-1
clone_size: -
cdr3_length: 11
cdr3_nt: TGTGCCAGCAGGTTGACAGGGGGTATTTTCTTT
cdr3_aa: CASRLTGGIFF

d_call: -
v_call: TRBV27
j_call: TRBJ1-5
clone_size: -
cdr3_length: 16
cdr3_nt: TGTGCCAGCAGTTTCGGGGGGGGGACGGTCAATCAGCCCCAGCATTTT
cdr3_aa: CASSFGGGTVNQPQHF

d_call: TRBD1
v_call: TRBV7-9
j_call: TRBJ2-7
clone_size: -
cdr3_length: 14
cdr3_nt: TGTGCCAGCAGCCTCGGGACAGGGGTCTACGAGCAGTACTTC
cdr3_aa: CASSLGTGVYEQYF

d_call: -
v_call: TRBV7-2
j_call: TRBJ1-4
clone_size: -
cdr3_length: 15
cdr3_nt: TGTGCCAGCAGCCCACGGGGGGCCACTAATGAAAAACTGTTTTTT
cdr3_aa: CASSPRGATNEKLFF

d_call: TRBD2
v_call: TRBV9
j_call: TRBJ2-5
clone_size: -
cdr3_length: 15
cdr3_nt: TGTGCCAGCAGTACCAGCGGGGGGGCTCGAGAGACCCAGTACTTC
cdr3_aa: CASSTSGGARETQYF

d_call: -
v_call: TRBV4-3
j_call: TRBJ1-4
clone_size: once
cdr3_length: 14
cdr3_nt: TGCGCCAGCAGCCAAGTGGCAGACGGGGAAAAACTGTTTTTT
cdr3_aa: CASSQVADGEKLFF

d_call: -
v_call: TRBV18
j_call: TRBJ2-1
clone_size: -
cdr3_length: 13
cdr3_nt: TGTGCCAGCTCACCAGCGGGTGTCAATGAGCAGTTCTTC
cdr3_aa: CASSPAGVNEQFF

d_call: TRBD1
v_call: TRBV4-3
j_call: TRBJ1-2
clone_size: -
cdr3_length: 15
cdr3_nt: TGCGCCAGCAGCCAAGGGGACAGGAATATTGGCGGCTACACCTTC
cdr3_aa: CASSQGDRNIGGYTF

d_call: -
v_call: TRBV7-4
j_call: TRBJ1-4
clone_size: -
cdr3_length: 11
cdr3_nt: TGTGCCAGCAGCTCCCGAGGGAGGCTGTTTTTT
cdr3_aa: CASSSRGRLFF

d_call: TRBD1
v_call: TRBV28
j_call: TRBJ2-7
clone_size: -
cdr3_length: 15
cdr3_nt: TGTGCCAGCAGACGGGACAGAGGGTTAACCTACGAGCAGTACTTC
cdr3_aa: CASRRDRGLTYEQYF

d_call: -
v_call: TRBV15
j_call: TRBJ1-1
clone_size: few
cdr3_length: 14
cdr3_nt: TGTGCCACCAGCAGAGGCCGGGACACCGTTGAAGCTTTCTTT
cdr3_aa: CATSRGRDTVEAFF

d_call: -
v_call: TRBV7-8
j_call: TRBJ2-7
clone_size: once
cdr3_length: 14
cdr3_nt: TGTGCCAGCAGCATGCGGGGGCTCCCCTACGAGCAGTACTTC
cdr3_aa: CASSMRGLPYEQYF

d_call: -
v_call: TRBV19
j_call: TRBJ2-3
clone_size: -
cdr3_length: 16
cdr3_nt: TGTGCCAGTAGTAAACAACAGGGTATTAGCACAGATACGCAGTATTTT
cdr3_aa: CASSKQQGISTDTQYF

d_call: TRBD2
v_call: TRBV9
j_call: TRBJ2-1
clone_size: -
cdr3_length: 15
cdr3_nt: TGTGCCAGCAGCGCATTAGCGGGAGTAGGGAGTGAGCAGTTCTTC
cdr3_aa: CASSALAGVGSEQFF

d_call: -
v_call: TRBV7-2
j_call: TRBJ2-7
clone_size: -
cdr3_length: 16
cdr3_nt: TGTGCCAGCAGCTTAGGGGCCGGGGGGCCGGCCTACGAGCAGTACTTC
cdr3_aa: CASSLGAGGPAYEQYF

d_call: -
v_call: TRBV2
j_call: TRBJ1-2
clone_size: -
cdr3_length: 15
cdr3_nt: TGTGCCAGCAGTGAAGTACAGGCATATGACTATGGCTACACCTTC
cdr3_aa: CASSEVQAYDYGYTF

d_call: TRBD1
v_call: TRBV27
j_call: TRBJ1-1
clone_size: -
cdr3_length: 14
cdr3_nt: TGTGCCAGCAGGACAGGGGGCTACGGCACTGAAGCTTTCTTT
cdr3_aa: CASRTGGYGTEAFF

d_call: TRBD2
v_call: TRBV28
j_call: TRBJ2-5
clone_size: -
cdr3_length: 13
cdr3_nt: TGTGCCAGCAGTGGTAGCGGGATGGAGACCCAGTACTTC
cdr3_aa: CASSGSGMETQYF

d_call: TRBD1
v_call: TRBV18
j_call: TRBJ1-5
clone_size: -
cdr3_length: 14
cdr3_nt: TGTGCCAGCTCACCAGACAGGGGCAATCAGCCCCAGCATTTT
cdr3_aa: CASSPDRGNQPQHF

d_call: -
v_call: TRBV6-1
j_call: TRBJ1-1
clone_size: -
cdr3_length: 14
cdr3_nt: TGTGCCAGCAGTTCCCACATTGATCAGTTACAAGCTTTCTTT
cdr3_aa: CASSSHIDQLQAFF

d_call: TRBD1
v_call: TRBV18
j_call: TRBJ1-2
clone_size: -
cdr3_length: 15
cdr3_nt: TGTGCCAGCTCACTGTCCGGGACAGGGGTGAATGGCTACACCTTC
cdr3_aa: CASSLSGTGVNGYTF

d_call: TRBD1
v_call: TRBV7-6
j_call: TRBJ1-2
clone_size: -
cdr3_length: 18
cdr3_nt: TGTGCCAGCAGCTTAAGTATTGACCCGGGACAGGACCCTTATGGCTACACCTTC
cdr3_aa: CASSLSIDPGQDPYGYTF

d_call: -
v_call: TRBV19
j_call: TRBJ1-6
clone_size: -
cdr3_length: 13
cdr3_nt: TGTGCCAGTAGTCAGAGCGATAGTTCACCCCTCCACTTT
cdr3_aa: CASSQSDSSPLHF

d_call: TRBD1
v_call: TRBV19
j_call: TRBJ2-7
clone_size: -
cdr3_length: 15
cdr3_nt: TGTGCCAGTAGTATGGCCCCGGGACAGATCTACGAGCAGTACTTC
cdr3_aa: CASSMAPGQIYEQYF

d_call: TRBD1
v_call: TRBV19
j_call: TRBJ1-2
clone_size: few
cdr3_length: 13
cdr3_nt: TGTGCCAGTAGTATTCAACAGGGGCGGGGCTACACCTTC
cdr3_aa: CASSIQQGRGYTF

d_call: -
v_call: TRBV10-1
j_call: TRBJ1-3
clone_size: -
cdr3_length: 13
cdr3_nt: TGCGCCAGCCAGCTAGGGGTAGGAAACACCATATATTTT
cdr3_aa: CASQLGVGNTIYF

d_call: TRBD1
v_call: TRBV28
j_call: TRBJ1-1
clone_size: -
cdr3_length: 11
cdr3_nt: TGTGCCAGCAGTTTGGAGGGGGCTGGTTTCTTT
cdr3_aa: CASSLEGAGFF

d_call: -
v_call: TRBV7-2
j_call: TRBJ1-1
clone_size: -
cdr3_length: 14
cdr3_nt: TGTGCCAGCAGCTTATTCGCGGTGAACACTGAAGCTTTCTTT
cdr3_aa: CASSLFAVNTEAFF

d_call: TRBD1
v_call: TRBV5-1
j_call: TRBJ1-2
clone_size: once
cdr3_length: 16
cdr3_nt: TGCGCCAGCAGCTTGGCCGTGGCAGGGGGCAACTATGGCTACACCTTC
cdr3_aa: CASSLAVAGGNYGYTF